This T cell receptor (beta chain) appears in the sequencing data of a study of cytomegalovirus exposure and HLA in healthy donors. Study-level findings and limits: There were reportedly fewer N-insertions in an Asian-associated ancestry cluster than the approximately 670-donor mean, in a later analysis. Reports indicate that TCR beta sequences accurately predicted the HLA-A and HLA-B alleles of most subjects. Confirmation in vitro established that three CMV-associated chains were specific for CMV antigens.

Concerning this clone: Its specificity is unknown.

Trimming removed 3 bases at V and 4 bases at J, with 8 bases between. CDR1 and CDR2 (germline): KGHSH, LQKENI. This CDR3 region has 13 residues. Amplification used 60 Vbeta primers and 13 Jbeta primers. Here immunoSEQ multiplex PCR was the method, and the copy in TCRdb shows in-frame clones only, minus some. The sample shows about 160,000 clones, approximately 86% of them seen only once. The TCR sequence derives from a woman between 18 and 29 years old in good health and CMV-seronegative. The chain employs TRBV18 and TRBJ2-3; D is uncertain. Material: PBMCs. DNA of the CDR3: TGTGCCAGCTCACCCCTTAGCCCAGATACGCAGTATTTT. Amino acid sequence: CASSPLSPDTQYF.